The TCR beta chain described here comes from a study of blood T cell repertoires in COVID-19. Study background: The samples span acute and convalescent COVID-19 from the United States, Italy and Spain. In each case, the material was cDNA or gDNA derived from T cells, B-cell-depleted T cells, or PBMCs.

The CDR3 has 16 amino acids. The germline V and J ends were trimmed by 1 base and 3 bases, with 14 bases remaining between them. CDR1 is SGHTA and CDR2 is FQGNSA in the germline V gene. Authors' data handling: Reference gene primer amplification in the assay estimated nucleated cell counts. Sequenced by immunoSEQ multiplex PCR; TCRdb stores in-frame clones only, minus some. The V and J calls and clone size are taken from that table; D and trimming were inferred from the DNA. The sample contains some 45,000 clones, 85% to 90% of which appear only once. Sequencing input: peripheral blood. This sequence originates from a human donor in a cohort sampled during active COVID-19. The rearrangement uses TRBV7-2 and TRBJ2-3, with no clear D. The DNA for the CDR3 is TGTGCCAGCAGCTTAGACCGACTCCGGAGTACAGATACGCAGTATTTT. Encoded protein: CASSLDRLRSTDTQYF.